This T cell receptor beta chain emerged from a study of OX40 agonist ivuxolimab in advanced cancers. At the level of the study: Three partial responders included one hepatocellular carcinoma patient and two cutaneous melanoma patients.

Repertoires were generated with immunoSEQ multiplex PCR, while TCRdb's copy carries only in-frame clones and drops some. The sample holds 50,000 or so clones; about nine tenths are singletons and the top ten take 6.5% to 8%. Exclusion applied to patients with autoimmune disease history or systemic immunosuppression. V lost 0 bases to trimming and J lost 3 bases; unmatched junction nucleotides: 5. This CDR3 is built from 15 residues. CDR1 and CDR2 (germline): MNHEY, SVGAGI. This chain joins TRBV6-5 and TRBJ2-7; 7 bases fit TRBD1. Material: CD4+ or CD8+ T cells sorted from blood, obtained in a trial of the OX40 agonist ivuxolimab. This receptor was identified in an adult with an advanced solid tumor such as melanoma, head and neck, liver or kidney cancer. CDR3 bases: TGTGCCAGCAGTTACTCCCCGACAGGGAACTACGAGCAGTACTTC. Protein product: CASSYSPTGNYEQYF.